This T cell receptor beta chain was retrieved from a study of blood T cells in healthy people across ages. Details on this clonotype: Antigen specificity is unknown.

Overall study results and limits: Aged donors had fewer naive CD4+ cells and lower diversity than long-lived donors. Older age coincided with a roughly linear decline in TCR beta diversity per million T cells.

The CDR3 covers 15 residues. Germline V lookup: CDR1 MGHRA, CDR2 YSYEKL. The V end lost 6 bases, the J end lost 7 bases, and 22 bases lay between the germline ends. Then a second PCR, running roughly 6 to 11 cycles, was carried out with a sample-barcoded 5' primer and a J-beta primer mix. From the 5' RACE reads, TCRdb called clonotypes with MiXCR, one entry per CDR3 protein. The data show approximately 350,000 distinct CDR3 sequences, roughly half seen once. Sequencing was done on a sample of blood. The chain combines TRBV4-1 with TRBJ2-7, with D hard to call. The TCR sequence derives from a man aged 55 to 70 in good health. CDR3 nucleotides: TGCGCCAGCAGGACTTTGTTAGGGAAGGCGTATGAGCAGTACTTC. This translates into CASRTLLGKAYEQYF.